A selection of T cell receptor beta chains follows, all from one sample in a study of cytomegalovirus exposure and HLA in healthy donors. Clones were read by immunoSEQ multiplex PCR, and TCRdb kept only the in-frame ones, dropping some. The profile covers about 130,000 clones, with roughly 88% appearing a single time and approximately 1.7% taken by the ten largest. The material sequenced was PBMCs. These receptors came from a boy between 10 and 17 years old in good health and CMV-seronegative. Each CDR3 is given with its conserved first and last residue. A D gene is named only where the DNA matches it firmly. Some rows have no size entry. The others give once, few or many, or a class for an expanded clone.

j_call | v_call | clone_size | d_call | cdr3_aa | cdr3_nt
TRBJ2-5 | TRBV5-1 | . | . | CASSLFGRSETQYF | TGCGCCAGCAGCTTGTTTGGCAGGTCAGAGACCCAGTACTTC
TRBJ2-2 | TRBV2 | few | TRBD2 | CASSEARLAEATGELFF | TGTGCCAGCAGTGAAGCGCGCCTAGCGGAAGCCACCGGGGAGCTGTTTTTT
TRBJ1-1 | TRBV5-1 | . | . | CASSLGSGSTEAFF | TGCGCCAGCAGCTTGGGCTCAGGATCCACTGAAGCTTTCTTT
TRBJ2-3 | TRBV6-1 | . | . | CASSLTTTSTDTQYF | TGTGCCAGCAGTCTAACGACTACCTCCACAGATACGCAGTATTTT
TRBJ1-1 | TRBV6-1 | . | . | CASSLELGQEAFF | TGTGCCAGCAGTTTAGAGTTGGGACAAGAAGCTTTCTTT
TRBJ2-7 | TRBV27 | . | TRBD2 | CASSRTSGYTEQYF | TGTGCCAGCAGTCGGACTAGCGGATATACCGAGCAGTACTTC
TRBJ1-5 | TRBV18 | . | . | CASSPTGGQPQHF | TGTGCCAGCTCACCAACCGGGGGGCAGCCCCAGCATTTT
TRBJ2-7 | TRBV5-6 | . | TRBD2 | CASSRGFAGGVYEQYF | TGTGCCAGCAGCCGGGGATTCGCGGGAGGGGTGTACGAGCAGTACTTC
TRBJ2-7 | TRBV7-6 | . | . | CASSAGLLSSYEQYF | TGTGCCAGCAGCGCAGGACTCTTGAGCTCCTACGAGCAGTACTTC
TRBJ1-2 | TRBV6-5 | . | . | CASSYSLGNYGYTF | TGTGCCAGCAGTTACTCGTTGGGCAACTATGGCTACACCTTC
TRBJ2-7 | TRBV7-9 | . | TRBD1 | CASSPQDRAYEQYF | TGTGCCAGCAGCCCACAGGACAGGGCGTACGAGCAGTACTTC
TRBJ1-2 | TRBV29-1 | . | . | CSVARVNYGYTF | TGCAGCGTAGCTCGGGTCAACTATGGCTACACCTTC
TRBJ2-2 | TRBV6-5 | . | TRBD2 | CASSAGRETGELFF | TGTGCCAGCAGTGCTGGGAGGGAGACCGGGGAGCTGTTTTTT
TRBJ2-1 | TRBV6-6 | . | TRBD2 | CASSYGGGGNEQFF | TGTGCCAGCAGTTATGGCGGGGGGGGCAATGAGCAGTTCTTC
TRBJ2-5 | TRBV5-1 | . | TRBD1 | CASSLSRQGTETQYF | TGCGCCAGCAGTCTCTCGAGACAGGGTACAGAGACCCAGTACTTC
TRBJ2-1 | TRBV2 | . | TRBD2 | CASRELDAGGLQFF | TGTGCCAGCAGGGAGCTAGATGCGGGGGGGCTGCAGTTCTTC
TRBJ2-7 | TRBV7-2 | . | . | CASSSFSYEQYF | TGTGCCAGCAGCTCCTTCTCCTACGAGCAGTACTTC
TRBJ2-5 | TRBV5-1 | . | . | CASRRGETQYF | TGCGCCAGCAGGAGGGGGGAGACCCAGTACTTC
TRBJ2-7 | TRBV18 | . | . | CASSPRENEQYF | TGTGCCAGCTCACCAAGAGAAAACGAGCAGTACTTC
TRBJ2-1 | TRBV4-2 | . | . | CASSQVRASGNSADEQFF | TGTGCCAGCAGCCAAGTTAGGGCTAGTGGGAATTCAGCGGATGAGCAGTTCTTC
TRBJ1-6 | TRBV9 | once | . | CASSSREGVLRGYNSPLHF | TGTGCCAGCAGCTCCAGAGAGGGGGTCCTCCGGGGCTATAATTCACCCCTCCACTTT
TRBJ1-1 | TRBV7-3 | . | . | CASSLSSYTEAFF | TGTGCCAGCAGCCTATCCTCCTACACTGAAGCTTTCTTT
TRBJ1-6 | TRBV7-2 | . | TRBD1 | CASSFQLGQGESPLHF | TGTGCCAGCAGCTTTCAGTTGGGCCAGGGGGAGTCACCCCTCCACTTT
TRBJ2-3 | TRBV5-1 | . | . | CASSSDLLSGGTDTQYF | TGCGCCAGCAGCTCCGACCTGCTTAGCGGAGGCACAGATACGCAGTATTTT
TRBJ1-2 | TRBV29-1 | . | TRBD1 | CSAKLDRVFYGYTF | TGCAGCGCAAAACTCGACAGGGTGTTCTATGGCTACACCTTC
TRBJ2-1 | TRBV4-3 | once | . | CASSQRDEQFF | TGCGCCAGCAGCCAGCGCGATGAGCAGTTCTTC
TRBJ1-4 | TRBV15 | . | TRBD1 | CATSNRDRGGELFF | TGTGCCACCAGCAACCGGGACAGGGGGGGGGAACTGTTTTTT
TRBJ2-1 | TRBV4-1 | . | . | CASSQEPGINEQFF | TGCGCCAGCAGCCAAGAACCAGGAATCAATGAGCAGTTCTTC